Sequencing of this T cell receptor (beta chain) was carried out in a study of technical replicates of blood from a handful of donors. TCRdb keeps only in-frame clones here, not all; method: immunoSEQ multiplex PCR. This sample has 70,000 to 75,000 clones, with over 90% found just once. The V end lost 1 base, the J end lost 2 bases, and 6 bases lay between the germline ends. The CDR3 loop spans 14 amino acids. Germline V CDR1 and CDR2: SGHRS, YFSETQ. V is TRBV5-1 and J is TRBJ2-2, with D uncertain. This receptor was taken from a human donor in good health. The sample consisted of T cells isolated from PBMCs. DNA for the CDR3: TGCGCCAGCAGCTTGAGAGGTAACACCGGGGAGCTGTTTTTT. Translated, it gives CASSLRGNTGELFF.